The rows below give T cell receptor beta chains drawn from one sample of a study of blood T cell repertoires in COVID-19. Repertoires were generated with immunoSEQ multiplex PCR, while TCRdb's copy carries only in-frame clones and drops some. This repertoire shows about 81,000 clones, roughly four fifths found once; its top ten account for about 6.9%. Sample: peripheral blood. These receptors came from a human donor in a cohort sampled during active COVID-19. Both conserved end residues are part of each CDR3. D genes are given only for firm matches. Clone size is stated in some rows and not others, as once, few, many or a class when expanded.

v_gene	j_gene	d_gene	abundance	CDR3nt	CDR3aa
TRBV5-1	TRBJ1-1	-	-	TGCGCCAGCAGTTCGCTAGGTGACAGGAACACTGAAGCTTTCTTT	CASSSLGDRNTEAFF
TRBV19	TRBJ1-3	-	-	TGTGCCAGTAGTATTATGGTTGGCAGGTCTGGAAACACCATATATTTT	CASSIMVGRSGNTIYF
TRBV2	TRBJ2-7	TRBD1	-	TGTGCCGGGCACCGGGACAGGGGGCGCGAGCAGTACTTC	CAGHRDRGREQYF
TRBV10-3	TRBJ1-1	-	-	TGTGCCACTGGGGATTTGGGGGGCACTGAAGCTTTCTTT	CATGDLGGTEAFF
TRBV4-1	TRBJ2-2	-	-	TGCGCCAGCAGCCCACTCGGTGGTCCAGGGGAACCCGGGGAGCTGTTTTTT	CASSPLGGPGEPGELFF
TRBV9	TRBJ1-2	-	-	TGTGCCAGCAGCGTAGAAGGGACATCTGGCTACACCTTC	CASSVEGTSGYTF
TRBV9	TRBJ1-4	-	-	TGTGCCAGCAGCGCCCGGGGGGAGGGAGTTGAAAAACTGTTTTTT	CASSARGEGVEKLFF
TRBV6-6	TRBJ1-2	-	once	TGTGCCAGCAGTCAACAGGAGCTAGGGTATGGCTACACCTTC	CASSQQELGYGYTF
TRBV19	TRBJ2-7	-	-	TGTGCCAGTAGTCCCCTAACCGGCAGGATGCAGTACTTC	CASSPLTGRMQYF
TRBV7-2	TRBJ2-3	TRBD2	-	TGTGCCAGCAGCTTAGCGGGAGGCGGGGGGCCCACAGATACGCAGTATTTT	CASSLAGGGGPTDTQYF
TRBV19	TRBJ1-2	TRBD1	-	TGTGCCAGTAGTATCGACAGGGGCCTCTATGGCTACACCTTC	CASSIDRGLYGYTF
TRBV2	TRBJ1-1	TRBD1	-	TGTGCCAGCAGTACGCGGGACAGGGGGAACACTGAAGCTTTCTTT	CASSTRDRGNTEAFF
TRBV4-3	TRBJ2-1	TRBD2	-	TGCGCCAGCAGCCAAGACCCCCCGATAGCGGGGGGCTCCTACAATGAGCAGTTCTTC	CASSQDPPIAGGSYNEQFF
TRBV2	TRBJ2-7	TRBD1	-	TGTGCCAGCGGGGGACAGCCACCCTCCTACGAGCAGTACTTC	CASGGQPPSYEQYF
TRBV6-5	TRBJ2-7	-	-	TGTGCCAGCGTGGGTCAGGTTTTTCTGGGGCAGTACTTC	CASVGQVFLGQYF
TRBV5-6	TRBJ1-2	-	-	TGTGCCAGCAGCTTGCAGTTGGAGGGCTACACCTTC	CASSLQLEGYTF
TRBV5-5	TRBJ2-7	TRBD1	-	TGTGCCAGCAGCTACGACAGGGGCCACGAGCAGTACTTC	CASSYDRGHEQYF
TRBV3-1/TRBV3-2	TRBJ1-1	-	-	TGTGCCAGCAGCCAAGTTGCAGGGGACACTGAAGCTTTCTTT	CASSQVAGDTEAFF
TRBV19	TRBJ2-7	TRBD1	-	TGTGCCAGTATGGACGAACAGGGGTTCGAGCAGTACTTC	CASMDEQGFEQYF
TRBV9	TRBJ2-7	-	-	TGTGCCAGCAGCGTAGGGGGACTCTCCTACGAGCAGTACTTC	CASSVGGLSYEQYF
TRBV5-1	TRBJ2-3	TRBD1	-	TGCGCCAGCAGCTTAACAGGGGGCCGGACAGATACGCAGTATTTT	CASSLTGGRTDTQYF
TRBV4-2	TRBJ2-2	TRBD1	-	TGTGCCAGCAGCCCTCGACCGGGACAGGGGGAAACCGGGGAGCTGTTTTTT	CASSPRPGQGETGELFF
TRBV7-3	TRBJ1-1	-	once	TGTGCCAGCAGCCCAGGCCCGGGGGAGAACACTGAAGCTTTCTTT	CASSPGPGENTEAFF
TRBV10-3	TRBJ2-5	TRBD2	-	TGTGCCATCAGTGGAACTAGCGGGGGGACACCGGGGACCCAGTACTTC	CAISGTSGGTPGTQYF
TRBV30	TRBJ2-7	-	-	TGTGCCTGGAGTGTACTGAAGTCGCAGGACTACTCCTACGAGCAGTACTTC	CAWSVLKSQDYSYEQYF
TRBV5-6	TRBJ2-5	TRBD1	-	TGTGCCAGCAGCCGAGGACAGGCCAACCAAGAGACCCAGTACTTC	CASSRGQANQETQYF
TRBV6-5	TRBJ1-2	TRBD1	-	TGTGCCAGCACCTACAGGGGTAACTATGGCTACACCTTC	CASTYRGNYGYTF
TRBV6-2/TRBV6-3	TRBJ2-4	-	-	TGTGCCAGCAGTTATCCCCTAAACAGGGGGGGAGACAAAAACATTCAGTACTTC	CASSYPLNRGGDKNIQYF
TRBV11-1	TRBJ1-1	-	-	TGTGCCAGCAGGTATCGGGGGGGGCGAGGAACTGAAGCTTTCTTT	CASRYRGGRGTEAFF
TRBV9	TRBJ1-1	TRBD1	-	TGTGCCAGCAGCGTAGATGTGACAGGGGGTGAAGCTTTCTTT	CASSVDVTGGEAFF
TRBV12-3/TRBV12-4	TRBJ1-2	-	-	TGTGCCAGCAGTTTAAGGGCCCCGGGGGGCTACACCTTC	CASSLRAPGGYTF
TRBV15	TRBJ1-2	TRBD1	-	TGTGCCACCAGCAGAGGGTTAACAGGGGACAACTATGGCTACACCTTC	CATSRGLTGDNYGYTF
TRBV9	TRBJ1-1	TRBD1	-	TGTGCCAGCAGCCAGAGACAGGGGCGAAGCACTGAAGCTTTCTTT	CASSQRQGRSTEAFF
TRBV7-6	TRBJ2-1	-	-	TGTGCCAGCAGCCACGGCGGGGTGGTTGAGCAGTTCTTC	CASSHGGVVEQFF
TRBV27	TRBJ2-2	-	once	TGTGCCAGCAGTTTGGGGGGGCCAGGACGCCAGTCGGGCGGGGAGCTGTTTTTT	CASSLGGPGRQSGGELFF
TRBV9	TRBJ1-1	-	-	TGTGCCAGCAGCCCTCGTGAGGGAAGGGGGGGGAACACTGAAGCTTTCTTT	CASSPREGRGGNTEAFF
TRBV15	TRBJ1-5	TRBD1	-	TGTGCCACCAGCAGAGTTCGACAGGGCGGGAATCAGCCCCAGCATTTT	CATSRVRQGGNQPQHF
TRBV4-2	TRBJ1-2	-	-	TGTGCCAGCAGCCAAGATTTGCCGGGTCCCAGCAATGGCTACACCTTC	CASSQDLPGPSNGYTF
TRBV6-2/TRBV6-3	TRBJ1-2	TRBD1	-	TGTGCCAGCAGTTATGGGACAGACTATGGCTACACCTTC	CASSYGTDYGYTF
TRBV29-1	TRBJ2-1	TRBD2	-	TGCAGCGTTGGCGGTCTAGCGGGGTGGGGTGAGCAGTTCTTC	CSVGGLAGWGEQFF
TRBV6-5	TRBJ1-3	-	-	TGTGCCAGCCGAATCGCCGGGGAGACTGGAAACACCATATATTTT	CASRIAGETGNTIYF
TRBV19	TRBJ1-2	-	-	TGTGCCAGTAGCCGTAGTATGTTGACATCTAACTATGGCTACACCTTC	CASSRSMLTSNYGYTF
TRBV7-9	TRBJ2-1	-	-	TGTGCCAGCAGCTTAGCGCTAAGAGGGCGCAGCATCGGGGATGAGCAGTTCTTC	CASSLALRGRSIGDEQFF
TRBV5-1	TRBJ2-7	TRBD2	-	TGCGCCAGCAGCTCTAGCGGGGGGGCCGTTATCCACGAGCAGTACTTC	CASSSSGGAVIHEQYF
TRBV18	TRBJ1-5	-	-	TGTGCCAGCTCTGACGCTGGGGGCGCGGGTCAGCCCCAGCATTTT	CASSDAGGAGQPQHF
TRBV11-3	TRBJ2-7	-	-	TGTGCCAGGGGGACACGGTTGTACGAGCAGTACTTC	CARGTRLYEQYF
TRBV5-1	TRBJ1-1	-	-	TGCGCCAGCAGCTTGGACGGTTTTGACACTGAAGCTTTCTTT	CASSLDGFDTEAFF
TRBV30	TRBJ2-7	-	-	TGTGCCTGGAGCCCGCTCGGCCCGGGGGAGCAGTACTTC	CAWSPLGPGEQYF
TRBV14	TRBJ2-3	-	-	TGTGCCAGCAGCCTCTTCCGTGATACGCAGTATTTT	CASSLFRDTQYF
TRBV18	TRBJ2-7	TRBD1	-	TGTGCCAGCTCACCCCAAGGACAGGGGGGTCTACAGCAGTACTTC	CASSPQGQGGLQQYF
TRBV7-9	TRBJ1-1	-	-	TGTGCCAGCAGTCAAAGTGAGGCCGGAGCTTTCTTT	CASSQSEAGAFF
TRBV12-3/TRBV12-4	TRBJ1-2	-	once	TGTGCCAGCAGTTTAGCCCAACGGGGCTACACCTTC	CASSLAQRGYTF
TRBV5-5	TRBJ2-1	-	-	TGTGCCAGCAGCTTTCCGGGGGTTTCCTACAATGAGCAGTTCTTC	CASSFPGVSYNEQFF
TRBV7-3	TRBJ2-2	TRBD2	-	TGTGCCAGCAGCCCCCTCGGACAGCGGGGGACCGGGGAGCTGTTTTTT	CASSPLGQRGTGELFF
TRBV9	TRBJ1-4	TRBD1	once	TGTGCCAGCAGCGCCCCCCTCGGGACAGGGGACACTAATGAAAAACTGTTTTTT	CASSAPLGTGDTNEKLFF
TRBV2	TRBJ2-7	-	-	TGTGCCAGCAGTGAAGTACGGACTTCCTACGAGCAGTACTTC	CASSEVRTSYEQYF
TRBV6-5	TRBJ1-4	TRBD1	-	TGTGCCAGCAGTTACTCGGACAGGGGCAGTGAAAAACTGTTTTTT	CASSYSDRGSEKLFF
TRBV10-1	TRBJ2-7	TRBD1	-	TGCGCCAGCAGTGAGGTACAGGGGATTTATGGCGAGCAGTACTTC	CASSEVQGIYGEQYF
TRBV4-3	TRBJ2-7	-	-	TGCGCCAGCAGCCAAGGAGCCAGGGTATCTTACGAGCAGTACTTC	CASSQGARVSYEQYF
TRBV10-1	TRBJ2-3	TRBD1	-	TGCGCCAGCAGCCCGGGACAGGGGTTCCCAGATACGCAGTATTTT	CASSPGQGFPDTQYF